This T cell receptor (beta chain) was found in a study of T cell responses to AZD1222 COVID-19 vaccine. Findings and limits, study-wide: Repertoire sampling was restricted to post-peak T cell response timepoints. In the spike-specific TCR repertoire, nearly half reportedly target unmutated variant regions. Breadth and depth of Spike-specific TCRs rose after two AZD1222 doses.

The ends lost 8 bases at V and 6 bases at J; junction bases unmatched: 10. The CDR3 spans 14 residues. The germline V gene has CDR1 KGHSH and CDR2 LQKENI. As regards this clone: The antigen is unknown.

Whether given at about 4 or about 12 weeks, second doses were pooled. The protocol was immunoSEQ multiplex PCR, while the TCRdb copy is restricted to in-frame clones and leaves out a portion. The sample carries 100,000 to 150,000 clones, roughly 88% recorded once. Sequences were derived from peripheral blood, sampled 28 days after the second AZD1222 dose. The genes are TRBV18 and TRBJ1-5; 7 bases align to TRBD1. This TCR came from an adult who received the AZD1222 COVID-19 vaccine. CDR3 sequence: CASGNEGGRQPQHF. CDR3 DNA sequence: TGTGCCAGCGGAAACGAAGGGGGCCGTCAGCCCCAGCATTTT.